One TCR beta chain is described in this entry. The data are from a study of blood T cell repertoires in COVID-19. In the study overall: Acute and convalescent COVID-19 samples came from the United States, Italy and Spain. Sample material is recorded as cDNA or gDNA derived from T cells, B-cell-depleted T cells, or PBMCs.

CDR1 SGHVS and CDR2 FQNEAQ come from the germline V gene. CDR3 length: 18 residues. V was clipped by 1 base and J by 0 bases, with 15 bases between them. Original methodology: The assay estimated nucleated cells by amplifying reference gene primers. The assay was immunoSEQ multiplex PCR, and TCRdb's table has in-frame clones only and misses some. The D gene and trimming were derived from the DNA, and the V and J assignments and clone size from that table. The sample yields around 260,000 clones, approximately 87% seen once. The receptor's source is a man in his 60s who had recovered from COVID-19. This chain joins TRBV7-8 and TRBJ2-2, with D maybe TRBD2 (8 bases). The sequenced sample was peripheral blood. Here the CDR3 reads CASSLVVSGTANTGELFF. DNA of the CDR3: TGTGCCAGCAGCTTAGTAGTTAGCGGGACAGCGAACACCGGGGAGCTGTTTTTT.